Listed below are T cell receptor beta chains from one sample, sequenced in a study of blood T cell repertoires in COVID-19. Profiling relied on immunoSEQ multiplex PCR, and the TCRdb table lists in-frame clones only, not all of them. The sample lists over 600,000 clones; approximately 90% were seen once. Sequenced: peripheral blood. The source is a woman between 18 and 29 years old with acute or convalescent COVID-19. Both conserved end residues are part of each CDR3. A D gene is named only where the DNA matches it firmly. The listing skips clone size in some rows; elsewhere it reads once, few, many or a size class.

clone size	D gene	V gene	J gene	CDR3 protein	CDR3 DNA
NA	TRBD2	TRBV18	TRBJ2-3	CASSPTAGGSTDTQYF	TGTGCCAGCTCACCAACAGCGGGGGGCAGCACAGATACGCAGTATTTT
NA	NA	TRBV5-6	TRBJ2-7	CASSPRVGAGYEQYF	TGTGCCAGCAGCCCACGAGTTGGGGCCGGCTACGAGCAGTACTTC
NA	NA	TRBV5-1	TRBJ2-3	CASSALVGDTQYF	TGCGCCAGCAGCGCACTAGTTGGGGATACGCAGTATTTT
once	NA	TRBV4-1	TRBJ1-2	CASQNRQATTVQYGYTF	TGCGCCAGCCAAAACCGCCAAGCCACGACAGTACAGTATGGCTACACCTTC
NA	TRBD1	TRBV6-2/TRBV6-3	TRBJ2-3	CASSSDRESTDTQYF	TGTGCCAGCAGTTCCGACAGGGAGAGCACAGATACGCAGTATTTT
NA	NA	TRBV7-2	TRBJ1-6	CASSLALAAALYNSPLHF	TGTGCCAGCAGCTTAGCGCTTGCGGCAGCTCTCTATAATTCACCCCTCCACTTT
NA	TRBD1	TRBV2	TRBJ1-2	CASRADRGNGYTF	TGTGCCAGTAGGGCGGACAGGGGTAATGGCTACACCTTC
NA	TRBD2	TRBV3-1/TRBV3-2	TRBJ2-1	CASSHRTSGAYNEQFF	TGTGCCAGCAGCCACCGAACTAGCGGGGCCTACAATGAGCAGTTCTTC
NA	NA	TRBV7-3	TRBJ1-6	CASSPTGSISPLHF	TGTGCCAGCAGCCCCACAGGGTCGATCTCACCCCTCCACTTT
NA	NA	TRBV21-1	TRBJ2-7	CASSTLYEQYF	TGTGCCAGCAGCACTCTCTACGAGCAGTACTTC
NA	TRBD1	TRBV24-1	TRBJ2-7	CATSDGTAPSGEQYF	TGTGCCACCAGTGACGGGACAGCCCCTTCAGGAGAGCAGTACTTC
NA	TRBD1	TRBV24-1	TRBJ2-1	CATREGTGGNNEQFF	TGTGCCACCAGGGAGGGGACAGGGGGTAACAATGAGCAGTTCTTC
NA	NA	TRBV30	TRBJ2-7	CAWTRDSFEGFYEQYF	TGTGCCTGGACTAGGGATAGCTTTGAGGGTTTCTACGAGCAGTACTTC
NA	TRBD2	TRBV10-3	TRBJ2-2	CAISDGGGWYIGELFF	TGTGCAATCAGTGACGGCGGGGGGTGGTACATCGGGGAGCTGTTTTTT
once	NA	TRBV5-4	TRBJ1-2	CASSLLQGFNYGYTF	TGTGCCAGCAGCCTTTTACAGGGATTTAACTATGGCTACACCTTC
NA	NA	TRBV5-1	TRBJ2-7	CASSLAGSSYEQYF	TGCGCCAGCAGCTTGGCGGGGAGCTCCTACGAGCAGTACTTC
once	TRBD1	TRBV27	TRBJ2-7	CASSLSTGGSYEQYF	TGTGCCAGCAGTTTATCCACAGGGGGCTCCTACGAGCAGTACTTC